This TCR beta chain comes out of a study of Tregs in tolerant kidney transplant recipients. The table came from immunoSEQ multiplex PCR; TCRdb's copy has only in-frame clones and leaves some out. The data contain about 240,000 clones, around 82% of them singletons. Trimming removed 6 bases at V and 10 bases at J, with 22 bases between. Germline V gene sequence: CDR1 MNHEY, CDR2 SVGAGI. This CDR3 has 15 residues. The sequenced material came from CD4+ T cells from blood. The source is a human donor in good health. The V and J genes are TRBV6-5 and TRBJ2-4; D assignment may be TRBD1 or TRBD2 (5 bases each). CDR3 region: CASRPSGTGSRIQYF. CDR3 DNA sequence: TGTGCCAGCAGGCCCTCCGGGACCGGCTCGAGGATTCAGTACTTC.